These T cell receptor beta chains were read from a single sample in a study of breast tumors, draining lymph nodes, adjacent tissues. TCRdb re-called the multiplex PCR reads through MiXCR, storing one row per CDR3 protein. The repertoire includes approximately 150,000 distinct CDR3 sequences, approximately 33% of them detected once, and approximately 3.9% sits in the top ten. Source material: axillary lymph node tissue. These receptors came from a female donor with breast cancer. Some clones in this sample may be carry-over from other donors' samples. Each CDR3 is given with its conserved first and last residue. D genes are given only for firm matches. Clone size, where shown, is once, few, many, or a class for clones that have expanded.

D	V	J	size	DNA	CDR3
TRBD1	TRBV9	TRBJ2-1	many	TGTGCCAGCAGCGTAGTGGACAGGGGTTTCAATGAGCAGTTCTTC	CASSVVDRGFNEQFF
TRBD1	TRBV20-1	TRBJ2-4	.	TGCAGTGCTAGAGATAGGACAGGGGAAACGAACATTCAGTACTTC	CSARDRTGETNIQYF
.	TRBV2	TRBJ1-6	.	TGTGCCAGCAGCGTTAGCGGGGGGCGTAATTCACCCCTCCACTTT	CASSVSGGRNSPLHF
.	TRBV4-1	TRBJ1-1	few	TGCGCCAGCAGCCAAGTCCCCGGGAACACTGAAGCTTTCTTT	CASSQVPGNTEAFF
.	TRBV24-1	TRBJ1-3	many	TGTGCCACCAGTGATCGGAGTGAGGGTGGAAACACCATATATTTT	CATSDRSEGGNTIYF
.	TRBV5-1	TRBJ2-3	many	TGCGCCAGCAGCGGGGATTCGGTTTCAGATACGCAGTATTTT	CASSGDSVSDTQYF
.	TRBV12-3/TRBV12-4	TRBJ2-7	many	TGTGCCAGCAGCCGGCTGGGGGAGAGCGGCAACGAGCAGTACTTC	CASSRLGESGNEQYF
.	TRBV14	TRBJ1-4	.	TGTGCCAGCAGCCAGGCTAATGAAAAACTGTTTTTT	CASSQANEKLFF
TRBD2	TRBV6-6	TRBJ2-5	many	TGTGCCAGCAGCCGGGGACTAGCGGGAGAGACCCAGTACTTC	CASSRGLAGETQYF
TRBD1	TRBV5-6	TRBJ2-7	many	TGTGCCAGCAGCAACCGGGACAGGGGGCTCCACGAGCAGTACTTC	CASSNRDRGLHEQYF
.	TRBV7-2	TRBJ2-7	.	TGTGCCAGCAGCCGCGGGGATGGCGGGACCTACAAGCAGTACTTC	CASSRGDGGTYKQYF
.	TRBV6-5	TRBJ2-7	.	TGTGCCAGCAGTCACGACATGCAGGACGAGCAGTACTTC	CASSHDMQDEQYF
TRBD1	TRBV15	TRBJ2-3	once	TGTGCCAGCAGCCCGGGTCGGACAGGGGGCACAGATACGCAGTATTTT	CASSPGRTGGTDTQYF
TRBD2	TRBV27	TRBJ2-3	many	TGTGCCAGCAGTTTGATGGGCGGGAGACGAGATACGCAGTATTTT	CASSLMGGRRDTQYF
.	TRBV7-8	TRBJ1-2	many	TGTGCCAGCAGCTTAAGGGGGACGGAAGGCTACACCTTC	CASSLRGTEGYTF
.	TRBV28	TRBJ1-5	many	TGTGCCAGCAGTTTATGGGACCGGGCCAATCAGCCCCAGCATTTT	CASSLWDRANQPQHF
.	TRBV6-6	TRBJ2-1	many	TGTGCCAGCACCCAAGTCAATAGGGGCAATGAGCAGTTCTTC	CASTQVNRGNEQFF
TRBD2	TRBV7-6	TRBJ2-1	many	TGTGCCAGCAGCCCCCGTTCAGGGGTAGGTACTAGCGGGAGGGCGGATGAGCAGTTCTTC	CASSPRSGVGTSGRADEQFF
.	TRBV6-4	TRBJ1-3	.	TGTGCCAGCAGTCATCGGGGGGCAGGGGGAAACACCATATATTTT	CASSHRGAGGNTIYF